These 2 T cell receptor beta chains were all obtained from the same sample, sequenced in a study of blood T cell repertoires in COVID-19 (dated by TCRdb to about 2020). Library prep was done by the immunoSEQ multiplex PCR assay. In its TCRdb copy, this immuneACCESS table keeps in-frame sequences only and misses some clones. Where compared with another copy, unresolved V genes explain less than half of these, and the others have no known cause. Within this sample are under 85,000 clones, with roughly 88% of them counted one time only. 7% to 8% of the sample is held by the ten biggest clonotypes. The sequenced sample consisted of peripheral blood. Source of these receptors: a man aged 65-85 years with acute or convalescent COVID-19.

The rearrangement links TRBV3-1 (or the pseudogene TRBV3-2) to TRBJ1-3, with 7 bases aligning to TRBD1. V trimming: 4 bases; J trimming: 3 bases; junction bases outside the gene matches: 0. The CDR3 length is 13 residues. Germline values: CDR1 LGHDT, CDR2 YNNKEL (reference sequence). CDR3 sequence: CASSRDSGNTIYF. CDR3 nucleotide sequence: TGTGCCAGCAGCCGGGACAGTGGAAACACCATATATTTT.

The V call is TRBV30, the J call TRBJ1-5; tentatively, D is TRBD1 (5 bases). CDR3 length: 14 residues. Germline CDR1 reads GTSNPN; CDR2 reads SVGIG (reference sequence). Trimming left V 1 base short and J 5 bases short, with 12 bases between. The CDR3 sequence is CAWSGAGLHQPQHF. The CDR3 DNA reads as TGTGCCTGGAGTGGGGCAGGGTTACATCAGCCCCAGCATTTT.